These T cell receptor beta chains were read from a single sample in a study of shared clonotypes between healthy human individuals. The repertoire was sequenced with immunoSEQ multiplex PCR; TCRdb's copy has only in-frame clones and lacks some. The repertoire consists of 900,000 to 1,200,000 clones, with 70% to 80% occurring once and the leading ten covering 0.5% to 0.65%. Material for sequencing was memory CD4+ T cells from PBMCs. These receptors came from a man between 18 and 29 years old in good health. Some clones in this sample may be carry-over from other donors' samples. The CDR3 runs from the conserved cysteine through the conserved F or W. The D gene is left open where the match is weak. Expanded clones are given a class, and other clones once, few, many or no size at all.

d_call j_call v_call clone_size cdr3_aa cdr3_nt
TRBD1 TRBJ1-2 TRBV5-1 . CASSLDSGTGAYGYTF TGCGCCAGCAGCTTGGACTCCGGGACAGGGGCCTATGGCTACACCTTC
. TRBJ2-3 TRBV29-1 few CSVDPSTDTQYF TGCAGCGTTGATCCTAGCACAGATACGCAGTATTTT
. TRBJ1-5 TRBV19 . CATSQAGNQPQHF TGTGCCACCAGTCAGGCCGGGAATCAGCCCCAGCATTTT
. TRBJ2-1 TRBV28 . CASIGAGSYNEQFF TGTGCCAGCATCGGGGCAGGATCCTACAATGAGCAGTTCTTC
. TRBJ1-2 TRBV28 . CASKPSERQLYGYTF TGTGCCAGCAAACCATCCGAGAGGCAGCTATATGGCTACACCTTC
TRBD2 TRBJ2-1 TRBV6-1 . CASRRLAAYNEQFF TGTGCCAGCAGAAGACTAGCGGCTTACAATGAGCAGTTCTTC
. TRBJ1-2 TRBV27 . CASSLAGEGYTF TGTGCCAGCAGTTTAGCCGGGGAAGGCTACACCTTC
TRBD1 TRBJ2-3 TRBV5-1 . CASSSGQAITDTQYF TGCGCCAGCAGCTCGGGACAGGCGATCACAGATACGCAGTATTTT
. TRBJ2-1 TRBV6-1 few CASTGLALGGNEQFF TGTGCCAGCACTGGTCTTGCGCTGGGGGGCAATGAGCAGTTCTTC
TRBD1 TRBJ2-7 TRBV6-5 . CASTEGTGWAYEQYF TGTGCCAGCACCGAAGGGACAGGATGGGCCTACGAGCAGTACTTC
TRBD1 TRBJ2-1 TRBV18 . CASSLLGDRDNEQFF TGTGCCAGCTCCCTCCTCGGGGACAGGGACAATGAGCAGTTCTTC
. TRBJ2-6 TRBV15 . CATSTGAGANVLTF TGTGCCACCAGCACAGGGGCTGGGGCCAACGTCCTGACTTTC
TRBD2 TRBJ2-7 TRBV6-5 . CASRIGLGPSEQYF TGTGCCAGCAGAATCGGACTAGGCCCCTCAGAGCAGTACTTC
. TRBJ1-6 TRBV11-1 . CASSPQGRDSPLHF TGTGCCAGCAGCCCACAGGGTCGGGATTCACCCCTCCACTTT
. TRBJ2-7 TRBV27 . CASSLTGLDEQYF TGTGCCAGCAGTTTAACTGGCCTCGACGAGCAGTACTTC
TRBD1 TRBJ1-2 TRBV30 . CAWSGTGALNGYTF TGTGCCTGGAGCGGGACAGGGGCGTTAAATGGCTACACCTTC
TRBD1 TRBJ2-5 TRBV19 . CATQDRNRQETQYF TGTGCCACCCAGGACAGGAACCGTCAAGAGACCCAGTACTTC
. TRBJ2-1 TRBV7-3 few CASSLTTAVGGEQFF TGTGCCAGCAGCTTAACGACGGCCGTTGGGGGTGAGCAGTTCTTC
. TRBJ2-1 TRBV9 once CASSVAGSNYNEQFF TGTGCCAGCAGCGTAGCCGGGAGTAACTACAATGAGCAGTTCTTC
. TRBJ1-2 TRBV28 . CASNLGGYGYTF TGTGCCAGCAACTTGGGGGGGTATGGCTACACCTTC
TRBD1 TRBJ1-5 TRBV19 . CASETGIWSNQPQHF TGTGCCAGCGAGACAGGGATTTGGAGCAATCAGCCCCAGCATTTT
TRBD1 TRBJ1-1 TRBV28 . CASSSGRGRGNTEAFF TGTGCCAGCAGTTCCGGAAGGGGGCGAGGGAACACTGAAGCTTTCTTT
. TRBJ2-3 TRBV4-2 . CASSLTTDTQYF TGTGCCAGCAGCCTTACCACAGATACGCAGTATTTT
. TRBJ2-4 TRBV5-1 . CASSLFLGGASFSVREAKNIQYF TGCGCCAGCAGCTTGTTTTTAGGGGGCGCGAGTTTTTCAGTGCGGGAAGCCAAAAACATTCAGTACTTC
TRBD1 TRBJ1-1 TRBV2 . CASRQQGTGNTEAFF TGTGCCAGCAGACAACAGGGGACGGGGAACACTGAAGCTTTCTTT
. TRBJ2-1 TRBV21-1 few CASSNRLSGKGNEQFF TGTGCCAGCAGCAATCGTCTTAGCGGGAAAGGCAATGAGCAGTTCTTC
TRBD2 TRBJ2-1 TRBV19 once CASSIRRGGYNEQFF TGTGCCAGTAGTATCAGGAGGGGAGGGTACAATGAGCAGTTCTTC
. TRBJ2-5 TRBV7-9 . CASSFPQPQETQYF TGTGCCAGCAGCTTTCCGCAGCCCCAAGAGACCCAGTACTTC
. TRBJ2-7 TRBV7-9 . CASSPTGYEQYF TGTGCCAGCAGCCCCACAGGCTACGAGCAGTACTTC
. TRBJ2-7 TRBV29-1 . CSVEGGGTSDEQYF TGCAGCGTTGAAGGGGGTGGTACTTCGGACGAGCAGTACTTC
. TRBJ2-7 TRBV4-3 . CASSQVGGPRAYEQYF TGCGCCAGCAGCCAAGTCGGGGGACCGAGAGCCTACGAGCAGTACTTC
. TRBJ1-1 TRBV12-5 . CASGGGGTEAFF TGTGCTAGTGGGGGCGGGGGCACTGAAGCTTTCTTT
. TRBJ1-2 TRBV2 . CASIHTQEGYGYTF TGTGCCAGCATTCACACACAGGAGGGCTATGGCTACACCTTC
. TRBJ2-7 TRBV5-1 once CASTQGSAYEQYF TGCGCCAGCACCCAAGGATCAGCCTACGAGCAGTACTTC
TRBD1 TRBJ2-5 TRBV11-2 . CASSLAPDRGKTQYF TGTGCCAGCAGCTTAGCTCCGGACAGGGGAAAGACCCAGTACTTC
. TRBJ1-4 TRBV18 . CASSPTLNEKLFF TGTGCCAGCTCACCGACCCTAAATGAAAAACTGTTTTTT
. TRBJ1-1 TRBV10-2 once CASTQTLNTEAFF TGCGCCAGCACACAGACCCTCAACACTGAAGCTTTCTTT
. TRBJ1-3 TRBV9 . CASSVDGSSGNTIYF TGTGCCAGCAGCGTGGACGGTAGCTCTGGAAACACCATATATTTT
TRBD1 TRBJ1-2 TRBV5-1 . CASSQPPGQGARSPGYTF TGCGCCAGCAGCCAACCTCCGGGACAGGGGGCCCGATCCCCTGGCTACACCTTC
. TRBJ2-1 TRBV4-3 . CASSHPRGEQFF TGCGCCAGCAGCCATCCCCGGGGCGAGCAGTTCTTC
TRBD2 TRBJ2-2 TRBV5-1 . CASSLGLAGWRTGELFF TGCGCCAGCAGCTTGGGACTAGCGGGATGGAGGACCGGGGAGCTGTTTTTT
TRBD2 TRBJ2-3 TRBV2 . CASIPGLDTDTQYF TGTGCCAGCATTCCGGGACTAGACACAGATACGCAGTATTTT
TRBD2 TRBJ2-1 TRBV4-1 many CASSQGTSGDYNEQFF TGCGCCAGCAGCCAAGGGACTAGCGGAGACTACAATGAGCAGTTCTTC